Shown below are 5 T cell receptor beta chains from a single sample sequenced in a study of blood T cell repertoires in COVID-19 (dated by TCRdb to 2018 to 2021). Library prep was done by the immunoSEQ multiplex PCR assay. Imported from immuneACCESS, the table was reduced by TCRdb to in-frame sequences with V and J called. These copies leave out some clones; in studies compared against another copy, an unresolved V gene accounts for under half, and the cause of the remainder is not known. Within this sample are about 200,000 clones, with 88% of them counted one time only. The ten largest clones capture 1.5% to 2% of the sample. What was sequenced was peripheral blood. The receptor source for this set is a man aged 18 to 30 with active or convalescent COVID-19.

V usage is TRBV7-9 and J usage is TRBJ2-5; a weak D match, TRBD1 (6 bases). CDR1 SEHNR and CDR2 FQNEAQ come from the germline V gene (reference sequence). The ends were cut back, 7 bases at V and 2 bases at J, with 14 bases in the middle. The CDR3 runs 14 residues. This chain's CDR3 is CASTAVDSQETQYF. Here the CDR3 DNA reads TGTGCCAGCACCGCAGTGGACAGTCAAGAGACCCAGTACTTC. Looking up the rest from reference TRBV7-9 and TRBJ2-5 gives the full variable domain: DTGVSQNPRHKITKRGQNVTFRCDPISEHNRLYWYRQTLGQGPEFLTYFQNEAQLEKSRLLSDRFSAERPKGSFSTLEIQRTEQGDSAMYLCASTAVDSQETQYFGPGTRLLVL.

V and J are TRBV21-1 and TRBJ2-3; the table's D call, TRBD2, was not checked against the DNA. TRBV21-1 is classified as a pseudogene. The CDR3 runs 14 residues. The CDR3 sequence: CASRCLSGTDTQYF. CDR3 coding DNA: TGTGCCAGCAGGTGTTTGAGCGGCACAGATACGCAGTATTTT.

The chain recombines TRBV19 with TRBJ1-1, with a weak D call TRBD1 (5 bases). Germline CDR1 and CDR2: LNHDA and SQIVND (reference sequence). Trimming took 4 bases from V and 4 from J, leaving 13 bases between them. The CDR3 loop spans 14 amino acids. The CDR3 nucleotides read TGTGCCAGTAGTACCAGGTTCGGGGGCACTGAAGCTTTCTTT. It specifies CASSTRFGGTEAFF.

The V gene is TRBV5-4, the J gene TRBJ2-7, with 10 bases matching TRBD2. This CDR3 is 15 amino acids long. From germline, CDR1 is SGHNT and CDR2 YYREEE (reference sequence). The junction had 6 bases not matched to a gene; V was cut back by 1 base and J by 5 bases. The CDR3 sequence: CASSLTSGNQDEQYF. CDR3 nucleotide sequence: TGTGCCAGCAGCTTGACTAGCGGGAATCAGGACGAGCAGTACTTC.

The chain couples TRBV28 to TRBJ1-3; D may be TRBD1 (5 bases). Trimming pared 1 base from V and 1 base from J, leaving 11 bases between. This CDR3 is 16 amino acids long. Germline V lookup: CDR1 MDHEN, CDR2 SYDVKM. The CDR3 sequence: CASSLSQGSSGNTIYF. As DNA, the CDR3 is TGTGCCAGCAGTTTATCCCAGGGATCTTCTGGAAACACCATATATTTT.